Listed here are 24 T cell receptor beta chains from one sample, sequenced in a study of T-cell reconstitution after alpha-beta-depleted transplantation in children. During its preparation, the TCRbeta library received unique molecular identifiers. TCRdb re-analysed the PCR reads in MiXCR, keeping a single row per CDR3 protein. The data hold around 270,000 distinct CDR3 sequences, with 10% observed a single time. Sequenced here: PBMCs, sampled before TCRalphabeta/CD19-depleted stem cell transplant. The receptor set was obtained from a boy under two years old with acute myeloid leukemia, due to receive a stem cell transplant.

This clonotype showed up many times. This sequence joins TRBV11-1 and TRBJ2-1; 10 nucleotides align to TRBD2. The junction had 10 bases not matched to a gene; V was cut back by 1 base and J by 1 base. Germline V gene lookup returns CDR1 SGHAT and CDR2 FQDESV (reference sequence). CDR3 length equals 19 residues. This CDR3 is CASSLVTGLAVLSYNEQFF. The CDR3 DNA is TGTGCCAGCAGCTTAGTGACAGGACTAGCGGTATTATCCTACAATGAGCAGTTCTTC.

This clonotype was seen repeatedly, ten times or more. V usage is TRBV15 and J usage is TRBJ2-7; D is perhaps TRBD2 (6 bases). Germline V gene lookup returns CDR1 LNHNV and CDR2 YYDKDF (reference sequence). The CDR3 is 15 residues long. The germline V and J ends were trimmed by 3 bases and 2 bases, with 14 bases remaining between them. The CDR3 protein is CATSRKRTGAYEQYF. Here the CDR3 DNA reads TGTGCCACCAGCAGGAAGAGGACGGGGGCCTACGAGCAGTACTTC.

In its sample, this clonotype was seen many times. This chain joins TRBV19 and TRBJ2-7; D is unclear. The ends were cut back, 6 bases at V and 3 bases at J, with 12 bases in the middle. Germline V gene sequence: CDR1 LNHDA, CDR2 SQIVND (reference sequence). The CDR3 is 13 amino acids. In DNA form, the CDR3 reads TGTGCCAGTAGGACGACGGGCCACTACGAGCAGTACTTC. Translation gives CASRTTGHYEQYF.

This clonotype was recorded many times. The V call is TRBV12-3 or TRBV12-4, the J call TRBJ1-6; D is perhaps TRBD1 (6 bases). Trimming took 7 bases from V and 7 from J, leaving 14 bases between them. The CDR3 consists of 14 residues. Written as DNA, the CDR3 is TGTGCCAGCACCCTCGGGGGCAGGAATTCACCCCTCCACTTT. This gives the protein CASTLGGRNSPLHF.

Regarding this clonotype: Possible read error: a much larger clone is one base away. The CDR3 DNA follows: TGTGCCAGCAGTTTGCCAGGGGGCTTGAACGAGCAGTACTTC. Its translation: CASSLPGGLNEQYF. This sequence joins TRBV27 and TRBJ2-7; 8 bases fit TRBD1. Germline V gives CDR1 MNHEY, CDR2 SMNVEV (reference sequence). V lost 3 bases, J lost 5 bases, and 6 bases stayed unmatched. The CDR3 runs to 14 residues.

This clonotype was counted at least ten times. The chain couples TRBV11-3 to TRBJ2-3; TRBD2 aligns across 14 bases. This CDR3 region has 20 residues. Looked up from germline, CDR1 is SGHNT and CDR2 is YENEEA. The V and J ends lost 3 bases and 3 bases, in that order; junction bases with no gene match: 14. The CDR3 spells CASSFFPGLAGVYRTDTQYF. DNA for the CDR3: TGTGCCAGCAGCTTCTTTCCGGGACTAGCGGGGGTATATAGAACAGATACGCAGTATTTT.

Ten or more counts support this clonotype. V and J are TRBV20-1 and TRBJ2-7; 7 bases match TRBD1. The V gene end was trimmed by 5 bases and the J gene end by 5 bases; junction bases not matched to a gene: 3. Germline assignment: CDR1 DFQATT and CDR2 SNEGSKA (reference sequence). The CDR3 has 11 amino acids. CDR3 protein: CSALQGNEQYF. The CDR3 bases are TGCAGTGCTCTACAGGGGAACGAGCAGTACTTC.

Ten or more counts support this clonotype. The chain joins TRBV3-1 to TRBJ2-2; 11 nucleotides match TRBD2. V lost 2 bases and J lost 1; bases outside the gene matches: 12. This CDR3 is built from 20 residues. CDR1 is LGHDT, CDR2 YNNKEL, per germline (reference sequence). The CDR3 DNA reads TGTGCCAGCAGCCAAAATCTCTTTCCAGGGACTAGCGGGAACACCGGGGAGCTGTTTTTT. It encodes CASSQNLFPGTSGNTGELFF. Filled out from reference TRBV3-1 and TRBJ2-2, the complete variable domain reads DTAVSQTPKYLVTQMGNDKSIKCEQNLGHDTMYWYKQDSKKFLKIMFSYNNKELIINETVPNRFSPKSPDKAHLNLHINSLELGDSAVYFCASSQNLFPGTSGNTGELFFGEGSRLTVL.

This clonotype showed up many times. The genes are TRBV7-6 and TRBJ2-2, with D maybe TRBD1 (6 bases). The germline V gene encodes CDR1 SGHVS and CDR2 FNYEAQ. The CDR3 runs to 14 residues. The V gene lost 5 bases and the J gene lost 3 bases, with 10 bases spanning the gap. CDR3 bases: TGTGCCAGCAGCCATGGACAGTACACCGGGGAGCTGTTTTTT. Protein: CASSHGQYTGELFF.

This clonotype has more than one count but fewer than ten. The rearrangement links TRBV11-2 to TRBJ2-1; perhaps TRBD2 as D (6 bases). The CDR3 contains 18 residues. The germline V gene encodes CDR1 SGHAT and CDR2 FQNNGV. With 1 base removed from V and 0 bases from J, the gap between germline ends came to 16 bases. CDR3 residues: CASSLGVGLLSSYNEQFF. The CDR3 DNA reads TGTGCCAGCAGCTTAGGGGTGGGACTTCTGAGCTCCTACAATGAGCAGTTCTTC. The full variable domain, in which reference TRBV11-2 and TRBJ2-1 provide the parts outside the CDR3, is EAGVAQSPRYKIIEKRQSVAFWCNPISGHATLYWYQQILGQGPKLLIQFQNNGVVDDSQLPKDRFSAERLKGVDSTLKIQPAKLEDSAVYLCASSLGVGLLSSYNEQFFGPGTRLTVL.

This clonotype was seen many times. The J gene is TRBJ2-1, the V gene TRBV20-1, with 10 bases lining up with TRBD1. Germline CDR1 and CDR2: DFQATT and SNEGSKA (reference sequence). The CDR3 loop spans 16 amino acids. The ends lost 3 bases at V and 0 bases at J; junction bases unmatched: 5. As DNA, the CDR3 is TGCAGTGCTAGCCCACGGGACAGGGGCTCCTACAATGAGCAGTTCTTC. Protein: CSASPRDRGSYNEQFF.

A word on this clonotype: At one boundary the junction diverges from the germline segment, which might be a read error. The genes are TRBV11-3 and TRBJ2-1; D may be TRBD2 (6 bases). CDR1 and CDR2 (germline): SGHNT, YENEEA. This CDR3 spans 16 amino acids. CDR3 nucleotide sequence: TGTACCAGCAGCTTATACGGGGGAACTACACCTAATGAGCAGTTCTTC. Its protein is CTSSLYGGTTPNEQFF. Using reference TRBV11-3 and TRBJ2-1 for the parts outside the CDR3, the full variable domain is EAGVVQSPRYKIIEKKQPVAFWCNPISGHNTLYWYLQNLGQGPELLIRYENEEAVDDSQLPKDRFSAERLKGVDSTLKIQPAELGDSAVYLCTSSLYGGTTPNEQFFGPGTRLTVL.

This clonotype was observed many times. The CDR3 here is CASSLATSTLAARYEQYF. Written as DNA, the CDR3 is TGTGCCAGCAGTCTTGCTACGAGCACCTTGGCCGCACGCTACGAGCAGTACTTC. V is TRBV28 and J is TRBJ2-7; no clear D gene. There are 18 residues in the CDR3. Germline CDR1 is MDHEN and CDR2 is SYDVKM. Trimming took off 5 bases at V and 3 bases at J, with 26 bases between the two ends.

This chain joins TRBV14 and TRBJ2-1; 11 nucleotides align to TRBD2. The CDR3 is made up of 17 amino acids. V lost 0 bases and J lost 5; bases outside the gene matches: 6. The germline V gene has CDR1 SGHDN and CDR2 FVKESK. CDR3 sequence (DNA): TGTGCCAGCAGCCAAGATCTACGACTAGCGGGACACAATGAGCAGTTCTTC. Its translation: CASSQDLRLAGHNEQFF.

The table lists this clonotype with many counts. The chain recombines TRBV27 with TRBJ2-7, with TRBD2 identical over 9 bases. Per the germline V gene, CDR1 is MNHEY and CDR2 is SMNVEV (reference sequence). Trimming took 5 bases from V and 5 from J; bases not matched to a gene: 7. CDR3 size: 14 residues. CDR3 coding DNA: TGTGCCAGCAGTCCAACTAGCGGGTACAACGAGCAGTACTTC. Amino acid sequence: CASSPTSGYNEQYF.

This chain joins TRBV7-9 and TRBJ2-2; 7 bases match TRBD1. The CDR3 sequence is 13 residues long. Losses at the gene ends were 5 bases for V and 8 bases for J; bases not matched to a gene: 5. CDR1 is SEHNR, CDR2 FQNEAQ, per germline (reference sequence). The CDR3 loop is CASSPRQGGELFF. CDR3 DNA: TGTGCCAGCAGCCCTCGACAGGGAGGGGAGCTGTTTTTT.

This clonotype has ten or more counts. CDR3 protein: CSVGTRDRSSYEQYF. CDR3 sequence (DNA): TGCAGCGTTGGCACCCGGGACCGCAGCTCCTACGAGCAGTACTTC. J is TRBJ2-7 and V is TRBV29-1; possibly TRBD1 or TRBD2 for D (5 bases each). The CDR3 extends over 15 amino acids. V dropped 4 bases and J dropped 0 bases, with 16 bases sitting between them. Germline loops: CDR1 SQVTM, CDR2 ANQGSEA.

This clonotype occurred many times. The genes are TRBV7-2 and TRBJ1-5; D is ambiguous. Germline CDR1 reads SGHTA; CDR2 reads FQGNSA. The CDR3 totals 15 residues. V was cut by 4 bases and J by 3 bases, with 13 bases left in between. This chain's CDR3 is CASSSRTGPNQPQHF. CDR3 bases: TGTGCCAGCAGCTCCCGGACCGGGCCCAATCAGCCCCAGCATTTT.

The chain joins TRBV20-1 to TRBJ2-7; 10 bases match TRBD2. V dropped 0 bases and J dropped 2; count of bases not matched to a gene: 1. Germline loops: CDR1 DFQATT, CDR2 SNEGSKA (reference sequence). This CDR3 has 14 residues. The DNA for the CDR3 is TGCAGTGCTAGAGAACTAGCGGGAACCTACGAGCAGTACTTC. This translates into CSARELAGTYEQYF.

Ten or more counts support this clonotype. The chain uses TRBV5-1 and TRBJ2-5, with TRBD1 identical over 8 bases. This CDR3 is 15 amino acids long. V trimming: 5 bases; J trimming: 2 bases; junction bases outside the gene matches: 8. Germline CDR1 reads SGHRS; CDR2 reads YFSETQ. The CDR3 reads CASRTRDRIQETQYF. The CDR3 region has the DNA TGCGCCAGCAGGACCAGGGACAGGATACAAGAGACCCAGTACTTC.

This chain uses TRBV19 with TRBJ2-2; D is unresolved. This CDR3 spans 15 amino acids. The V end lost 0 bases, the J end lost 7 bases, and 12 bases lay between the germline ends. Germline V gene lookup returns CDR1 LNHDA and CDR2 SQIVND (reference sequence). The CDR3 region is CASSIDRRIGGELFF. The CDR3 DNA is TGTGCCAGTAGTATAGATCGTCGGATTGGCGGGGAGCTGTTTTTT.

This chain uses TRBV28 with TRBJ1-2; TRBD1 is a possible D gene (6 bases). From germline, CDR1 is MDHEN and CDR2 SYDVKM. Deletions cut 2 bases from V and 8 bases from J, with 15 bases between. The CDR3 covers 14 residues. The CDR3 region has the DNA TGTGCCAGCAGTTTAACAGGGAAGATATGGGGCTACACCTTC. Translated, it gives CASSLTGKIWGYTF.

This clonotype occurred many times. V is TRBV5-1 and J is TRBJ2-1; 7 bases line up with TRBD2. After removal of 0 bases from V and 4 bases from J, the junction contained 1 base not matched to a gene. Germline lookup yields CDR1 SGHRS and CDR2 YFSETQ. The CDR3 sequence is 14 residues long. CDR3 amino acids: CASSLGGLYNEQFF. CDR3 sequence (DNA): TGCGCCAGCAGCTTGGGGGGACTATACAATGAGCAGTTCTTC.

V gene TRBV28 combines with J gene TRBJ2-2; possible D gene TRBD2, 5 bases. The germline V gene has CDR1 MDHEN and CDR2 SYDVKM. The CDR3 has 14 residues. V lost 7 bases to trimming and J lost 7 bases, with 16 bases between them. The CDR3 spells CASKRHIEGGELFF. CDR3 nucleotides: TGTGCCAGCAAGAGACATATCGAGGGCGGGGAGCTGTTTTTT. The full variable domain, with the rest looked up from reference TRBV28 and TRBJ2-2, is DVKVTQSSRYLVKRTGEKVFLECVQDMDHENMFWYRQDPGLGLRLIYFSYDVKMKEKGDIPEGYSVSREKKERFSLILESASTNQTSMYLCASKRHIEGGELFFGEGSRLTVL.